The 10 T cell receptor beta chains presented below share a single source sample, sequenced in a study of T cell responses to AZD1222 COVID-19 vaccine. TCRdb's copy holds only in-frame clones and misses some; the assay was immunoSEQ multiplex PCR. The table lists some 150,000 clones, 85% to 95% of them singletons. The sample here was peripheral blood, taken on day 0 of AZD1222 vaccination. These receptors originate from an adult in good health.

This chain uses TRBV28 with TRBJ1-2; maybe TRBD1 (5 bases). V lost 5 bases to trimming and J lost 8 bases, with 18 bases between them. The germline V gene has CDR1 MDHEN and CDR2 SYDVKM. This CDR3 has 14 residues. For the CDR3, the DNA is TGTGCCAGCAGTCACGGGACTCCCTTCTGGGGCTACACCTTC. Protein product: CASSHGTPFWGYTF.

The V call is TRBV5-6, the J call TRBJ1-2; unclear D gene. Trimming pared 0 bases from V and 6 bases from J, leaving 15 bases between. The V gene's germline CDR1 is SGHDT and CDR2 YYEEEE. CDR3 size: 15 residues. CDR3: CASSLDPLNFNGYTF. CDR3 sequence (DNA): TGTGCCAGCAGCTTGGACCCTCTAAATTTCAATGGCTACACCTTC.

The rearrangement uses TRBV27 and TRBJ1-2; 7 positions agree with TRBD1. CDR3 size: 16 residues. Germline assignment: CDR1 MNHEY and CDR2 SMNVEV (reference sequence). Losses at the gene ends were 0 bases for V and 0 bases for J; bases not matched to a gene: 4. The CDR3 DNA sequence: TGTGCCAGCAGTTTATCCTCAGGGGGTTCTAACTATGGCTACACCTTC. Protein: CASSLSSGGSNYGYTF.

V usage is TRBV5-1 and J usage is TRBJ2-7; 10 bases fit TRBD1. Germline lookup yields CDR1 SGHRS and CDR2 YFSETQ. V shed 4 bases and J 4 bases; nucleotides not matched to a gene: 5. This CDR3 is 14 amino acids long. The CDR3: CASSVGTGVYEQYF. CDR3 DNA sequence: TGCGCCAGCAGCGTCGGGACAGGGGTTTACGAGCAGTACTTC.

CDR3 amino acids: CASSYSSGHQPQHF. The CDR3 DNA reads as TGTGCCAGCAGTTACTCGTCGGGACATCAGCCCCAGCATTTT. The chain is built from TRBV6-5 and TRBJ1-5; weak D call: TRBD1 (5 bases). Trimming left V 0 bases short and J 5 bases short, with 8 bases between. The CDR3 has 14 amino acids. Germline values: CDR1 MNHEY, CDR2 SVGAGI.

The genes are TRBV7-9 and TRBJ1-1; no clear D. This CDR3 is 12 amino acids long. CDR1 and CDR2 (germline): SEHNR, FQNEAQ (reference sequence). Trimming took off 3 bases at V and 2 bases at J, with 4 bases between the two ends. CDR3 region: CASSFTNTEAFF. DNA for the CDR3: TGTGCCAGCAGCTTTACCAACACTGAAGCTTTCTTT.

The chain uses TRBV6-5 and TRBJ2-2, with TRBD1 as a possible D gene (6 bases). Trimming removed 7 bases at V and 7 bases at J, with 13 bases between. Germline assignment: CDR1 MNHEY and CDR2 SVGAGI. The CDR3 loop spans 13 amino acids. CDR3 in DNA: TGTGCCAGCAACGTACAGGGAAACGGGGAGCTGTTTTTT. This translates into CASNVQGNGELFF.

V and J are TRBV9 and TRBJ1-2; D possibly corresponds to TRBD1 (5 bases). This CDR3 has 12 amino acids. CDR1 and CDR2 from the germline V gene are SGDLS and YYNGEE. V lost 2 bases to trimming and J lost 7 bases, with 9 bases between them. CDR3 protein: CASSVGESGYTF. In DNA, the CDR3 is TGTGCCAGCAGCGTGGGGGAATCTGGCTACACCTTC.

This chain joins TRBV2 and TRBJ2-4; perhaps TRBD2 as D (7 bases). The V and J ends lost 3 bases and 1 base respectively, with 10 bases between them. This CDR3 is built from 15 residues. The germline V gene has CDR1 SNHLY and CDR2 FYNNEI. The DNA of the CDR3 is TGTGCCAGCAGTGATCGGGGGGCGGCCAAAAACATTCAGTACTTC. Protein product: CASSDRGAAKNIQYF.

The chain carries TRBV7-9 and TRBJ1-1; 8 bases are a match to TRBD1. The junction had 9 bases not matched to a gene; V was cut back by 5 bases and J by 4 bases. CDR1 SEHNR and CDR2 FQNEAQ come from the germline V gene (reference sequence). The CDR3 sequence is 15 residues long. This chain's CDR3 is CASSPQGAPGTEAFF. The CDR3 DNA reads TGTGCCAGCAGCCCCCAGGGGGCGCCTGGCACTGAAGCTTTCTTT.